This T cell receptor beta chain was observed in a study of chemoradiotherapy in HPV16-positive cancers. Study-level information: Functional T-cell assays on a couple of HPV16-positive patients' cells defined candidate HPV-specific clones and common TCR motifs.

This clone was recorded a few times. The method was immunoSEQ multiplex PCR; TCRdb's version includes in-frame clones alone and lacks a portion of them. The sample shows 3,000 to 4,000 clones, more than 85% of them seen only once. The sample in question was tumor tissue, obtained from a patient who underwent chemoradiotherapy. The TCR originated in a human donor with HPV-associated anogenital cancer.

Here the CDR3 reads CASSYQGSTEAFF. The CDR3 bases are TGTGCCAGCAGTTACCAGGGGAGCACTGAAGCTTTCTTT. The gene calls are TRBV6-5 and TRBJ1-1; D might be TRBD1 (6 bases). The germline CDR1 and CDR2 sequences are MNHEY and SVGAGI. The CDR3 has 13 amino acids. V lost 2 bases and J lost 4, with 8 bases in between.